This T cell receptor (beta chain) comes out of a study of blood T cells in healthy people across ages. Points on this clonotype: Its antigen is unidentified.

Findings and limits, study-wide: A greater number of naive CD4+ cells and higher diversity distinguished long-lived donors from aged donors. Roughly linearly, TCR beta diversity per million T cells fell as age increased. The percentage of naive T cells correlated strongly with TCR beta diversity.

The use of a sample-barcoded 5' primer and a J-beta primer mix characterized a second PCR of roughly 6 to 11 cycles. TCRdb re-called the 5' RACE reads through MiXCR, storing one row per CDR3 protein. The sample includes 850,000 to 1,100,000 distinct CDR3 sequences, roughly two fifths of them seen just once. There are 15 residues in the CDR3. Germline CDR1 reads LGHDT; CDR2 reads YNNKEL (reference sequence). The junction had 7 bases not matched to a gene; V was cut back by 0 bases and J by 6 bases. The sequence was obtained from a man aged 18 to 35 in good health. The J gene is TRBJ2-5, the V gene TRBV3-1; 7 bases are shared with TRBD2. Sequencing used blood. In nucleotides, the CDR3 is TGTGCCAGCAGCCAAGAACCCGGGAGGTCGAAGACCCAGTACTTC. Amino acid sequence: CASSQEPGRSKTQYF.